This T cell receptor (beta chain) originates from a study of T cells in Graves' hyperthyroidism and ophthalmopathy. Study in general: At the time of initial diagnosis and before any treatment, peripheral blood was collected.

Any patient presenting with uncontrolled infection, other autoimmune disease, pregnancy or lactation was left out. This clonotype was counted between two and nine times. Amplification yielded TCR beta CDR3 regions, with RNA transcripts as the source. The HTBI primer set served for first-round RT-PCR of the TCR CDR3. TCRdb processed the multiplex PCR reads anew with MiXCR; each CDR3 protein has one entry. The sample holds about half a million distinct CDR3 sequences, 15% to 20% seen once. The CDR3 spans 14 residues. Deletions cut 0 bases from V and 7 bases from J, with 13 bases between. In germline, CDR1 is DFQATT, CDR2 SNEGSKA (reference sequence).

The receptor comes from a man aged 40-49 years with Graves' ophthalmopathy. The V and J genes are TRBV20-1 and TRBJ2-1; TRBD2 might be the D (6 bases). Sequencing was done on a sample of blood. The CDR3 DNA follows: TGCAGTGCTAGAGACACGCGGAGGGGTAATGAGCAGTTCTTC. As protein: CSARDTRRGNEQFF.